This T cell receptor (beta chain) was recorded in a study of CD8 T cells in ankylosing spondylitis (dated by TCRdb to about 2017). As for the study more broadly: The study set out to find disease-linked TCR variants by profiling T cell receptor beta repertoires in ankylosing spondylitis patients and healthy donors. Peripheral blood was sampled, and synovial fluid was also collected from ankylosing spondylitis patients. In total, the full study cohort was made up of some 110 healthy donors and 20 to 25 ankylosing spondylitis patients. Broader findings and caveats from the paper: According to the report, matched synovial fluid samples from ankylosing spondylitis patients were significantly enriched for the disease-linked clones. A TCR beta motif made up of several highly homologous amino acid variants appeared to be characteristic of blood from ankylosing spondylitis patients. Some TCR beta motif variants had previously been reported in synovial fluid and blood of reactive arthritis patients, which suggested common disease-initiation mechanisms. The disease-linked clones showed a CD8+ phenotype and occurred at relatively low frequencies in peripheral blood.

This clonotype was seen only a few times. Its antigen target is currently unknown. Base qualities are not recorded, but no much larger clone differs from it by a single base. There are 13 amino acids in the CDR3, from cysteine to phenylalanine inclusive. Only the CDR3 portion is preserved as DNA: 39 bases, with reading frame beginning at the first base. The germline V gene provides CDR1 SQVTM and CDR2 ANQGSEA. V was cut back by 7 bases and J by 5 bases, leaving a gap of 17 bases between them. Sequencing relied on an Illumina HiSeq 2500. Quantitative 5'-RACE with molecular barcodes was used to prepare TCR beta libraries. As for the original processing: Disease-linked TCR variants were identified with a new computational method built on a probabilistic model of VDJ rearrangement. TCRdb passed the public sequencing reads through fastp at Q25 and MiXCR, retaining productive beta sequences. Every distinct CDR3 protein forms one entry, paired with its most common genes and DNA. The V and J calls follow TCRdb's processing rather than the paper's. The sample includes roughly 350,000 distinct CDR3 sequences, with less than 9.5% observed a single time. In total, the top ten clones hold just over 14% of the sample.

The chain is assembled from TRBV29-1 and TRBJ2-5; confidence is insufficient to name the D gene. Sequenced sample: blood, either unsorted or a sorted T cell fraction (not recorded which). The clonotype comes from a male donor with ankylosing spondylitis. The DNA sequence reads TGCAGCGGCTTTGGTAGCAACGGTGAGACCCAGTACTTC. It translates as CSGFGSNGETQYF.